The rows below give T cell receptor beta chains drawn from one sample of a study of CD8 T cells in Susac syndrome. In TCRdb, the immunoSEQ multiplex PCR reads were re-called with MiXCR into one record per CDR3 protein. This table holds 150,000 to 200,000 distinct CDR3 sequences, roughly 92% found once. Sequencing input: CD4+ T cells from PBMCs. All receptors come from a human donor in good health. CDR3s include the opening cysteine and the closing phenylalanine or tryptophan. The D gene is left open where the match is weak. Rows may omit the clone size; those that give it use once, few, many or a size class.

abundance: once
d_gene: -
j_gene: TRBJ2-3
v_gene: TRBV10-3
CDR3aa: CAIRDRGGTDTQYF
CDR3nt: TGTGCCATTAGAGACCGCGGGGGCACAGATACGCAGTATTTT

abundance: -
d_gene: TRBD2
j_gene: TRBJ2-1
v_gene: TRBV29-1
CDR3aa: CSLRGDPSSYNEQFF
CDR3nt: TGCAGCCTCCGGGGGGACCCAAGCTCCTACAATGAGCAGTTCTTC

abundance: -
d_gene: TRBD1
j_gene: TRBJ2-3
v_gene: TRBV19
CDR3aa: CASGSRDRGTDTQYF
CDR3nt: TGTGCCAGTGGCTCCCGGGACAGGGGCACAGATACGCAGTATTTT

abundance: -
d_gene: -
j_gene: TRBJ2-5
v_gene: TRBV4-2
CDR3aa: CASSQGDQETQYF
CDR3nt: TGTGCCAGCAGCCAAGGCGACCAAGAGACCCAGTACTTC

abundance: -
d_gene: -
j_gene: TRBJ2-3
v_gene: TRBV6-2/TRBV6-3
CDR3aa: CASSELGGGADTQYF
CDR3nt: TGTGCCAGCAGTGAACTCGGCGGCGGAGCAGATACGCAGTATTTT

abundance: -
d_gene: TRBD1
j_gene: TRBJ1-6
v_gene: TRBV28
CDR3aa: CASTPGTGHSPLHF
CDR3nt: TGTGCCAGCACTCCCGGGACAGGGCATTCACCCCTCCACTTT

abundance: -
d_gene: -
j_gene: TRBJ2-4
v_gene: TRBV29-1
CDR3aa: CSAVRLAKNIQYF
CDR3nt: TGCAGCGCCGTCAGGCTAGCCAAAAACATTCAGTACTTC

abundance: -
d_gene: -
j_gene: TRBJ1-1
v_gene: TRBV27
CDR3aa: CASSPQRRNTEAFF
CDR3nt: TGTGCCAGCAGTCCACAACGTCGGAACACTGAAGCTTTCTTT

abundance: -
d_gene: -
j_gene: TRBJ1-3
v_gene: TRBV9
CDR3aa: CASSVSTLSGNTIYF
CDR3nt: TGTGCCAGCAGCGTATCGACCCTCTCTGGAAACACCATATATTTT

abundance: -
d_gene: -
j_gene: TRBJ2-1
v_gene: TRBV4-3
CDR3aa: CASSPRTAYNEQFF
CDR3nt: TGCGCCAGCAGCCCCCGGACAGCCTACAATGAGCAGTTCTTC

abundance: few
d_gene: -
j_gene: TRBJ2-2
v_gene: TRBV19
CDR3aa: CASTRTANTGELFF
CDR3nt: TGTGCCAGTACCCGGACAGCGAACACCGGGGAGCTGTTTTTT

abundance: -
d_gene: TRBD2
j_gene: TRBJ2-3
v_gene: TRBV5-1
CDR3aa: CASSTAWRGASTDTQYF
CDR3nt: TGCGCCAGCAGCACCGCTTGGCGGGGGGCTAGCACAGATACGCAGTATTTT

abundance: once
d_gene: TRBD2
j_gene: TRBJ2-5
v_gene: TRBV29-1
CDR3aa: CSVAGGGTQETQYF
CDR3nt: TGCAGCGTTGCTGGCGGGGGTACCCAAGAGACCCAGTACTTC

abundance: -
d_gene: -
j_gene: TRBJ2-1
v_gene: TRBV5-6
CDR3aa: CASSLEASSYNEQFF
CDR3nt: TGTGCCAGCAGCTTGGAAGCCAGCTCCTACAATGAGCAGTTCTTC

abundance: -
d_gene: -
j_gene: TRBJ1-2
v_gene: TRBV27
CDR3aa: CASSLFGNYGYTF
CDR3nt: TGTGCCAGCAGTTTATTCGGGAACTATGGCTACACCTTC

abundance: -
d_gene: -
j_gene: TRBJ1-4
v_gene: TRBV7-8
CDR3aa: CASSSGRAAEKLFF
CDR3nt: TGTGCCAGCAGCTCCGGCAGGGCGGCTGAAAAACTGTTTTTT

abundance: -
d_gene: TRBD1
j_gene: TRBJ1-2
v_gene: TRBV19
CDR3aa: CASGAGQGRGYTF
CDR3nt: TGTGCCAGCGGGGCCGGACAGGGCCGTGGCTACACCTTC

abundance: -
d_gene: TRBD1
j_gene: TRBJ1-3
v_gene: TRBV11-1
CDR3aa: CASGQAAGNTIYF
CDR3nt: TGTGCCAGCGGACAGGCGGCGGGAAACACCATATATTTT

abundance: -
d_gene: TRBD1
j_gene: TRBJ2-3
v_gene: TRBV9
CDR3aa: CASSGRTGDVTDTQYF
CDR3nt: TGTGCCAGCAGCGGACGCACAGGGGATGTCACAGATACGCAGTATTTT

abundance: -
d_gene: -
j_gene: TRBJ2-5
v_gene: TRBV7-9
CDR3aa: CASSLHGGSQETQYF
CDR3nt: TGTGCCAGCAGCTTACACGGGGGATCCCAAGAGACCCAGTACTTC

abundance: -
d_gene: -
j_gene: TRBJ2-5
v_gene: TRBV9
CDR3aa: CASSVPRPGFQETQYF
CDR3nt: TGTGCCAGCAGCGTACCCCGGCCAGGGTTCCAAGAGACCCAGTACTTC

abundance: -
d_gene: TRBD1
j_gene: TRBJ2-2
v_gene: TRBV3-1
CDR3aa: CASSQGLTGSGELFF
CDR3nt: TGTGCCAGCAGCCAAGGCTTGACAGGGTCCGGGGAGCTGTTTTTT

abundance: -
d_gene: -
j_gene: TRBJ1-5
v_gene: TRBV18
CDR3aa: CASSPLSNQPQHF
CDR3nt: TGTGCCAGCTCACCACTCTCAAATCAGCCCCAGCATTTT

abundance: -
d_gene: TRBD1
j_gene: TRBJ2-6
v_gene: TRBV5-1
CDR3aa: CASSSGQAGANVLTF
CDR3nt: TGCGCCAGCAGCTCCGGACAGGCTGGGGCCAACGTCCTGACTTTC

abundance: -
d_gene: -
j_gene: TRBJ2-2
v_gene: TRBV3-1
CDR3aa: CASLEGVGNTGELFF
CDR3nt: TGTGCCAGCCTAGAGGGGGTCGGAAACACCGGGGAGTTGTTTTTT

abundance: -
d_gene: -
j_gene: TRBJ2-5
v_gene: TRBV19
CDR3aa: CASSISRGKTQYF
CDR3nt: TGTGCCAGTAGTATCAGCAGGGGAAAGACCCAGTACTTC

abundance: -
d_gene: -
j_gene: TRBJ1-1
v_gene: TRBV18
CDR3aa: CASSQSQGPNTEAFF
CDR3nt: TGTGCCAGCTCACAATCCCAGGGGCCGAACACTGAAGCTTTCTTT

abundance: -
d_gene: -
j_gene: TRBJ1-2
v_gene: TRBV28
CDR3aa: CASRGDRNYGYTF
CDR3nt: TGTGCCAGCAGGGGAGACAGGAACTATGGCTACACCTTC

abundance: once
d_gene: TRBD1
j_gene: TRBJ1-5
v_gene: TRBV29-1
CDR3aa: CSGGQGLNQPQHF
CDR3nt: TGCAGCGGTGGACAGGGCCTTAATCAGCCCCAGCATTTT

abundance: -
d_gene: -
j_gene: TRBJ2-5
v_gene: TRBV19
CDR3aa: CASSIGAGQPGPAGQETQYF
CDR3nt: TGTGCCAGTAGTATCGGAGCAGGGCAACCGGGACCAGCAGGCCAAGAGACCCAGTACTTC

abundance: -
d_gene: -
j_gene: TRBJ2-1
v_gene: TRBV12-3/TRBV12-4
CDR3aa: CASSPRTGRDNEQFF
CDR3nt: TGTGCCAGCAGTCCACGGACAGGGAGGGACAATGAGCAGTTCTTC

abundance: -
d_gene: -
j_gene: TRBJ2-7
v_gene: TRBV7-9
CDR3aa: CASSFFRRREEFYEQYF
CDR3nt: TGTGCCAGCAGCTTTTTTCGGCGCAGGGAGGAGTTCTACGAGCAGTACTTC

abundance: -
d_gene: -
j_gene: TRBJ2-1
v_gene: TRBV20-1
CDR3aa: CSARAPYSGSSYNEQFF
CDR3nt: TGCAGTGCTAGAGCTCCCTATAGCGGAAGCTCCTACAATGAGCAGTTCTTC

abundance: few
d_gene: -
j_gene: TRBJ1-3
v_gene: TRBV5-6
CDR3aa: CASSLASSGNTIYF
CDR3nt: TGTGCCAGCAGCTTGGCTTCTTCTGGAAACACCATATATTTT

abundance: -
d_gene: TRBD1
j_gene: TRBJ1-5
v_gene: TRBV3-1
CDR3aa: CASSPWDRVGEPQHF
CDR3nt: TGTGCCAGCAGCCCTTGGGACAGGGTTGGAGAGCCCCAGCATTTT

abundance: -
d_gene: -
j_gene: TRBJ2-3
v_gene: TRBV6-5
CDR3aa: CASSRTPGTTDTQYF
CDR3nt: TGTGCCAGCAGCAGAACCCCAGGAACAACAGATACGCAGTATTTT

abundance: once
d_gene: -
j_gene: TRBJ1-1
v_gene: TRBV29-1
CDR3aa: CSVGQVNTEAFF
CDR3nt: TGCAGCGTTGGACAGGTGAACACTGAAGCTTTCTTT

abundance: -
d_gene: TRBD1
j_gene: TRBJ1-2
v_gene: TRBV5-6
CDR3aa: CASSSLFPGTGDGYTF
CDR3nt: TGTGCCAGCAGCTCTCTCTTTCCCGGGACAGGGGATGGCTACACCTTC

abundance: -
d_gene: TRBD1
j_gene: TRBJ1-2
v_gene: TRBV7-3
CDR3aa: CASSQTGLDYGYTF
CDR3nt: TGTGCCAGCAGCCAGACAGGGCTCGACTATGGCTACACCTTC

abundance: -
d_gene: TRBD1
j_gene: TRBJ1-2
v_gene: TRBV7-2
CDR3aa: CASSPVPGQGLANYGYTF
CDR3nt: TGTGCCAGCAGCCCAGTCCCGGGACAGGGATTAGCTAACTATGGCTACACCTTC

abundance: -
d_gene: TRBD2
j_gene: TRBJ2-5
v_gene: TRBV7-6
CDR3aa: CASSLASGTSGTQYF
CDR3nt: TGTGCCAGCAGCTTAGCTTCCGGGACTAGTGGGACCCAGTACTTC

abundance: -
d_gene: TRBD1
j_gene: TRBJ2-7
v_gene: TRBV5-1
CDR3aa: CASSSDRANFEQYF
CDR3nt: TGCGCCAGCAGCTCCGACAGGGCGAACTTTGAGCAGTACTTC

abundance: once
d_gene: -
j_gene: TRBJ2-3
v_gene: TRBV7-2
CDR3aa: CASSPRARDTQYF
CDR3nt: TGTGCCAGCAGCCCGCGGGCCCGTGATACGCAGTATTTT

abundance: -
d_gene: -
j_gene: TRBJ1-1
v_gene: TRBV7-9
CDR3aa: CASSLNVVMNTEAFF
CDR3nt: TGTGCCAGCAGCTTAAATGTCGTGATGAACACTGAAGCTTTCTTT

abundance: few
d_gene: -
j_gene: TRBJ2-5
v_gene: TRBV5-1
CDR3aa: CASSLYQETQYF
CDR3nt: TGTGCCAGCAGTTTGTATCAAGAGACCCAGTACTTC

abundance: -
d_gene: TRBD2
j_gene: TRBJ2-7
v_gene: TRBV11-2
CDR3aa: CASSLTLAGGSSYEQYF
CDR3nt: TGTGCCAGCAGCTTAACCCTAGCGGGGGGGTCCTCCTACGAGCAGTACTTC

abundance: -
d_gene: TRBD2
j_gene: TRBJ2-2
v_gene: TRBV24-1
CDR3aa: CATSDLFSGGDTGELFF
CDR3nt: TGTGCCACCAGTGATTTGTTCAGCGGGGGAGACACCGGGGAGCTGTTTTTT

abundance: -
d_gene: TRBD2
j_gene: TRBJ2-3
v_gene: TRBV3-1
CDR3aa: CASRPRAGETDTQYF
CDR3nt: TGTGCCAGCAGGCCTCGGGCGGGGGAAACAGATACGCAGTATTTT

abundance: -
d_gene: -
j_gene: TRBJ1-1
v_gene: TRBV29-1
CDR3aa: CSGRSGITEAFF
CDR3nt: TGCAGCGGCCGCTCAGGGATTACTGAAGCTTTCTTT

abundance: -
d_gene: -
j_gene: TRBJ1-2
v_gene: TRBV5-5
CDR3aa: CASSLDTQGYTF
CDR3nt: TGTGCCAGCAGCCTTGACACGCAGGGCTACACCTTC

abundance: -
d_gene: TRBD1
j_gene: TRBJ2-2
v_gene: TRBV6-1
CDR3aa: CATAEQGPTGELFF
CDR3nt: TGTGCCACCGCGGAACAGGGGCCCACCGGGGAGCTGTTTTTT

abundance: -
d_gene: -
j_gene: TRBJ1-2
v_gene: TRBV28
CDR3aa: CAYGAYGYTF
CDR3nt: TGTGCCTACGGGGCCTATGGCTACACCTTC

abundance: -
d_gene: -
j_gene: TRBJ1-5
v_gene: TRBV6-2/TRBV6-3
CDR3aa: CASRNQIGTTLGNQPQHF
CDR3nt: TGTGCCAGCAGAAATCAGATCGGGACAACTTTGGGCAATCAGCCCCAGCATTTT

abundance: once
d_gene: TRBD2
j_gene: TRBJ2-5
v_gene: TRBV12-3/TRBV12-4
CDR3aa: CASRPAAGGGETQYF
CDR3nt: TGTGCCAGCAGGCCCGCGGCGGGGGGCGGGGAGACCCAGTACTTC

abundance: -
d_gene: -
j_gene: TRBJ1-5
v_gene: TRBV6-2/TRBV6-3
CDR3aa: CASTYRGRNDQPQHF
CDR3nt: TGTGCCAGCACCTATCGGGGGAGGAACGATCAGCCCCAGCATTTT

abundance: -
d_gene: -
j_gene: TRBJ1-1
v_gene: TRBV9
CDR3aa: CASSVASGLYTEAFF
CDR3nt: TGTGCCAGCAGCGTAGCTTCTGGTTTGTACACTGAAGCTTTCTTT

abundance: once
d_gene: -
j_gene: TRBJ2-3
v_gene: TRBV20-1
CDR3aa: CSAGVGFDTQYF
CDR3nt: TGCAGTGCAGGGGTAGGGTTCGATACACAGTATTTT

abundance: -
d_gene: -
j_gene: TRBJ1-2
v_gene: TRBV20-1
CDR3aa: CSARERLKYGYTF
CDR3nt: TGCAGTGCTAGAGAACGTCTAAAGTATGGCTACACCTTC

abundance: once
d_gene: -
j_gene: TRBJ1-1
v_gene: TRBV4-1
CDR3aa: CASSQPILGRARIEAFF
CDR3nt: TGCGCCAGCAGCCAACCGATATTGGGGAGGGCGAGGATTGAAGCTTTCTTT

abundance: -
d_gene: -
j_gene: TRBJ2-7
v_gene: TRBV5-4
CDR3aa: CASSGRVSHEQYF
CDR3nt: TGTGCCAGCAGCGGCAGGGTTTCCCACGAGCAGTACTTC